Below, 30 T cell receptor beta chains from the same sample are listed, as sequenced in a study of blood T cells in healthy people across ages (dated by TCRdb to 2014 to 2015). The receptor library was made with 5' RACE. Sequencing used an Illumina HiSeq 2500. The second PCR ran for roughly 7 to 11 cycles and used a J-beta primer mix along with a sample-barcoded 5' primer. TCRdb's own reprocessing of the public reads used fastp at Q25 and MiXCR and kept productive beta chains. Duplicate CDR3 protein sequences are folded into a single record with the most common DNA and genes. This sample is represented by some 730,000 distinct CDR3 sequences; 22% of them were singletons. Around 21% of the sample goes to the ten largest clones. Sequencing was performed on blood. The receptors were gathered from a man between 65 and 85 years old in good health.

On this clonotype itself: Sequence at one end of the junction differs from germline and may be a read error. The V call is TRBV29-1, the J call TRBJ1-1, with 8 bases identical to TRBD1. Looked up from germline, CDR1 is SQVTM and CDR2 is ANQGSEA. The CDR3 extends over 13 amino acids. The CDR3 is CGVRTGMDTEAFF. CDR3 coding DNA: TGCGGCGTTAGGACAGGGATGGACACTGAAGCTTTCTTT. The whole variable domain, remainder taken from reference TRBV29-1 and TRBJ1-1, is SAVISQKPSRDICQRGTSLTIQCQVDSQVTMMFWYRQQPGQSLTLIATANQGSEATYESGFVIDKFPISRPNLTFSTLTVSNMSPEDSSIYLCGVRTGMDTEAFFGQGTRLTVV.

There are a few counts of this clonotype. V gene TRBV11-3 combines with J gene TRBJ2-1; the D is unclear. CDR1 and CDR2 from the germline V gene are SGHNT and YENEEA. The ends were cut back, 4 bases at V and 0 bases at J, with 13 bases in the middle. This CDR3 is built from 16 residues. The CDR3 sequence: CASSSTRASSYNEQFF. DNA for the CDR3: TGTGCCAGCAGCTCCACCCGCGCAAGCTCCTACAATGAGCAGTTCTTC. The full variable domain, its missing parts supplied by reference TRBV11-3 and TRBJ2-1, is EAGVVQSPRYKIIEKKQPVAFWCNPISGHNTLYWYLQNLGQGPELLIRYENEEAVDDSQLPKDRFSAERLKGVDSTLKIQPAELGDSAVYLCASSSTRASSYNEQFFGPGTRLTVL.

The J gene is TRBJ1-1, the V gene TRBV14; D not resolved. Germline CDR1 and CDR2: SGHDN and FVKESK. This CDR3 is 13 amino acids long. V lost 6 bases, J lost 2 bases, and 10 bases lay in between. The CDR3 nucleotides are TGTGCCAGCAGTGATACACTTAACACTGAAGCTTTCTTT. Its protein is CASSDTLNTEAFF.

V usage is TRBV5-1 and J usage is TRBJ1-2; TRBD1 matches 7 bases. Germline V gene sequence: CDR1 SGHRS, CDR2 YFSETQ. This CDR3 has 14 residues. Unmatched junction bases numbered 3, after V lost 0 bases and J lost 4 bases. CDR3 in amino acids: CASSLEGAGYGYTF. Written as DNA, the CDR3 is TGCGCCAGCAGCTTGGAGGGGGCTGGCTATGGCTACACCTTC.

The DNA of the CDR3 is TGTGCCAGCAGCTTAGGGACTTCCAAATACAATGAGCAGTTCTTC. Amino acid sequence: CASSLGTSKYNEQFF. The chain employs TRBV7-2 and TRBJ2-1, with TRBD2 as a possible D gene (5 bases). The CDR3 totals 15 residues. Germline V lookup: CDR1 SGHTA, CDR2 FQGNSA. Trimming took off 1 base at V and 4 bases at J, with 11 bases between the two ends.

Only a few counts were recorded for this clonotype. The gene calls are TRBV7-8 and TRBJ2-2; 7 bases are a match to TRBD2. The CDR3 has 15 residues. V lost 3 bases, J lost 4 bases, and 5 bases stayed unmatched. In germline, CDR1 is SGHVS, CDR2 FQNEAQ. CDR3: CASSFGGRGTGELFF. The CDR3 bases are TGTGCCAGCAGCTTCGGCGGGAGAGGCACCGGGGAGCTGTTTTTT.

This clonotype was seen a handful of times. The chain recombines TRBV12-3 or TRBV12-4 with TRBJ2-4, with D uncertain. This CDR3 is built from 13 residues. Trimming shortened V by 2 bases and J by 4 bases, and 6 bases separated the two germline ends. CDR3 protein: CASSLIVKNIQYF. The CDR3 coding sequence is TGTGCCAGCAGTTTAATTGTGAAAAACATTCAGTACTTC.

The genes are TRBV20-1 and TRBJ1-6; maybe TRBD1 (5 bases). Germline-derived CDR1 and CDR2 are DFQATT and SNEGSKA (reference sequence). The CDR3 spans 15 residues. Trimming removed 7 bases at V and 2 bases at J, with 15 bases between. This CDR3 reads CSVTGRAAYNSPLHF. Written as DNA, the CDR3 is TGCAGTGTCACCGGCAGGGCAGCCTATAATTCACCCCTCCACTTT.

DNA for the CDR3: TGTGCCATCAGTAATATCGAGGATACGCAGTATTTT. Its translation: CAISNIEDTQYF. The V call is TRBV10-3, the J call TRBJ2-3; no definite D call. The ends were cut back, 5 bases at V and 6 bases at J, with 9 bases in the middle. Germline CDR1 ENHRY, CDR2 SYGVKD. The CDR3 totals 12 residues.

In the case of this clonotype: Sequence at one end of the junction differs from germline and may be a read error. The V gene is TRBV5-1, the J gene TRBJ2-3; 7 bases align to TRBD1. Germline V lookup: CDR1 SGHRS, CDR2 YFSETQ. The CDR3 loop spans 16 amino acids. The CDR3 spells CASSYGTALSTGTQYF. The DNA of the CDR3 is TGCGCCAGCAGCTATGGGACAGCGTTAAGCACAGGTACGCAGTATTTT.

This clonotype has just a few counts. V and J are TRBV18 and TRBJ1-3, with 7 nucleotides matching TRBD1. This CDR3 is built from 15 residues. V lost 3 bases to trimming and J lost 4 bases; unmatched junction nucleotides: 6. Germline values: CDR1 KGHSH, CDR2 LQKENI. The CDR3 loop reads CASSPLQGNGNTIYF. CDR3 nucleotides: TGTGCCAGCTCACCGTTACAGGGGAACGGAAACACCATATATTTT.

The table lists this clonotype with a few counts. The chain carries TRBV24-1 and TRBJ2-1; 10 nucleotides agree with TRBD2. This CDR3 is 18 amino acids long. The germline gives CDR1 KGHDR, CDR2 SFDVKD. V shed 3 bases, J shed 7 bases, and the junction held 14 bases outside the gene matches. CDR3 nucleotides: TGTGCCACCAGTGATCCCAACGCTAGCGGGGGAACCTTAAATGAGCAGTTCTTC. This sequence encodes CATSDPNASGGTLNEQFF.

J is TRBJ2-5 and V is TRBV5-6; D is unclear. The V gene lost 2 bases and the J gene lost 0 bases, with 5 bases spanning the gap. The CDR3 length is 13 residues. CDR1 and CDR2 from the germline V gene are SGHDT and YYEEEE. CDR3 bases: TGTGCCAGCAGCTTTTGGGACCAAGAGACCCAGTACTTC. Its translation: CASSFWDQETQYF.

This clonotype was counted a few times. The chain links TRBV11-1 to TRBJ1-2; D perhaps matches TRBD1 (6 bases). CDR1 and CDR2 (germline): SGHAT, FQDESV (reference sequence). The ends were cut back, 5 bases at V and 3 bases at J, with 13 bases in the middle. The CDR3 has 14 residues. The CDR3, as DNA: TGTGCCAGCAGCCAGGGGCCAATGGACTATGGCTACACCTTC. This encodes CASSQGPMDYGYTF. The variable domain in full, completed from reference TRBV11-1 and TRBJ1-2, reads EAEVAQSPRYKITEKSQAVAFWCDPISGHATLYWYRQILGQGPELLVQFQDESVVDDSQLPKDRFSAERLKGVDSTLKIQPAELGDSAMYLCASSQGPMDYGYTFGSGTRLTVV.

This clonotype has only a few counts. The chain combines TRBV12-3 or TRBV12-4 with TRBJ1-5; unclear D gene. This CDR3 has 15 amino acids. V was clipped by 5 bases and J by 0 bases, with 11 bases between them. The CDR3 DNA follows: TGTGCCAGCAGTCGACTGGGTGTTAGCAATCAGCCCCAGCATTTT. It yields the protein CASSRLGVSNQPQHF.

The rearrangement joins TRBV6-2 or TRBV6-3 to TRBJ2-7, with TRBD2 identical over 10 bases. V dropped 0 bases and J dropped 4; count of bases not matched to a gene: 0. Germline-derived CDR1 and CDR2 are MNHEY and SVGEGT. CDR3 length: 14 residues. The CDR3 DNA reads TGTGCCAGCAGTTACTCGACTAGCGGGTACGAGCAGTACTTC. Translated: CASSYSTSGYEQYF.

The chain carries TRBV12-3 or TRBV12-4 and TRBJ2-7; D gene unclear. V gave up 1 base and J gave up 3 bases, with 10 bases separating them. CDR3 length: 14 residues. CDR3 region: CASSLGREYYEQYF. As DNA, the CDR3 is TGTGCCAGCAGTTTAGGAAGGGAATACTACGAGCAGTACTTC.

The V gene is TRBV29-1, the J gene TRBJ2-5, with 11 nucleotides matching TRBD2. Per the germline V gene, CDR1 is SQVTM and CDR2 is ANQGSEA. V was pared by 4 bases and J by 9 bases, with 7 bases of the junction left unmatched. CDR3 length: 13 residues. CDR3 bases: TGCAGCGTTGTCGCCACTAGCGGGAGAGCCCAGTACTTC. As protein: CSVVATSGRAQYF. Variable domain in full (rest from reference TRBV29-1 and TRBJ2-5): SAVISQKPSRDICQRGTSLTIQCQVDSQVTMMFWYRQQPGQSLTLIATANQGSEATYESGFVIDKFPISRPNLTFSTLTVSNMSPEDSSIYLCSVVATSGRAQYFGPGTRLLVL.

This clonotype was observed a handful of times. CDR3 nucleotide sequence: TGTGCCAGCAGCTTGTTCCCGGGGACGCAGAAAGAGACCCAGTACTTC. Protein sequence: CASSLFPGTQKETQYF. This chain links TRBV5-5 with TRBJ2-5; D assignment may be TRBD1 or TRBD2 (5 bases each). V was shortened by 1 base and J by 3 bases, with 16 bases between the two germline ends. Germline CDR1 reads SGHKS; CDR2 reads YYEKEE (reference sequence). The CDR3 runs 16 residues.

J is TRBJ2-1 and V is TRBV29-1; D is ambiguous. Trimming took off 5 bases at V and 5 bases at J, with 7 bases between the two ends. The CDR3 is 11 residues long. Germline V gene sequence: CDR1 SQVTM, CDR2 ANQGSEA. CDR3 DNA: TGCAGCGTTCGTACTAACAATGAGCAGTTCTTC. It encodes CSVRTNNEQFF.

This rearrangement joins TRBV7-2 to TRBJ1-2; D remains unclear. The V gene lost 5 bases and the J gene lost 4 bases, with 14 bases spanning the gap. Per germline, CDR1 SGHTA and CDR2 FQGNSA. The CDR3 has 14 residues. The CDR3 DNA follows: TGTGCCAGCAGCCAGGTGCCGTCCACCTATGGCTACACCTTC. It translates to CASSQVPSTYGYTF.

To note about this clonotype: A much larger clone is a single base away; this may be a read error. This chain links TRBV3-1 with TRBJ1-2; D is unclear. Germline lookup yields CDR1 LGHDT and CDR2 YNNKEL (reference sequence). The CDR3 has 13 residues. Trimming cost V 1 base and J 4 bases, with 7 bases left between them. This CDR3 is CASSQAGVYGYTF. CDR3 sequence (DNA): TGTGCCAGCAGCCAAGCTGGCGTCTATGGCTACACCTTC.

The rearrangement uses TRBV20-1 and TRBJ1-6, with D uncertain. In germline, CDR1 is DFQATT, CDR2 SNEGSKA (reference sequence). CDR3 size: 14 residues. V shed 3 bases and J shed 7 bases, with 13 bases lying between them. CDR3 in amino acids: CSASTFMTNSPLHF. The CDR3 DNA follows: TGCAGTGCTAGCACCTTCATGACGAATTCACCCCTCCACTTT.

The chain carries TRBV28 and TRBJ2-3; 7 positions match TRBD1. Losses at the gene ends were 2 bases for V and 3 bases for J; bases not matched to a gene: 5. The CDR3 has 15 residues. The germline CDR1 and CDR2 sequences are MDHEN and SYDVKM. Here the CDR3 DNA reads TGTGCCAGCAGTTTAAGGACAGGTTGGACAGATACGCAGTATTTT. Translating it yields CASSLRTGWTDTQYF.

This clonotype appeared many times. The CDR3 coding sequence is TGTGCCAGCAGCTTCGTGACCGGGGAGCTGTTTTTT. Translating gives CASSFVTGELFF. The V and J genes are TRBV7-2 and TRBJ2-2; D is uncertain. Germline CDR1 and CDR2: SGHTA and FQGNSA. The CDR3 runs to 12 residues. V was clipped by 3 bases and J by 5 bases, with 4 bases between them.

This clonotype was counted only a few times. The CDR3 reads CSAREGLAGATNEQFF. The CDR3 DNA is TGCAGTGCTCGCGAGGGACTAGCGGGGGCCACCAATGAGCAGTTCTTC. V gene TRBV20-1 combines with J gene TRBJ2-5, with 14 bases fitting TRBD2. The J call is uncertain, as TRBJ2-1 better fits the DNA end. The CDR3 contains 16 residues. CDR1 and CDR2 from the germline V gene are DFQATT and SNEGSKA (reference sequence).

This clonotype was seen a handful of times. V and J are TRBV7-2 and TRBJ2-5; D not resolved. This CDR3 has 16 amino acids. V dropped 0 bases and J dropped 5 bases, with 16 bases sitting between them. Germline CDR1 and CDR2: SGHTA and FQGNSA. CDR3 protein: CASSLARSGPWETQYF. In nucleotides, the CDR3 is TGTGCCAGCAGCTTAGCCAGGTCTGGGCCCTGGGAGACCCAGTACTTC.

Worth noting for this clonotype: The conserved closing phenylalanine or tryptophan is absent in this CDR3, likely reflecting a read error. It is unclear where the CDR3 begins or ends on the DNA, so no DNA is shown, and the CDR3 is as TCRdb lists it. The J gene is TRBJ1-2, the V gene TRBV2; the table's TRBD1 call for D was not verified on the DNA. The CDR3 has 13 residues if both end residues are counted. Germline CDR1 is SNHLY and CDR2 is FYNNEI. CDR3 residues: CASRADRDYGCTL.

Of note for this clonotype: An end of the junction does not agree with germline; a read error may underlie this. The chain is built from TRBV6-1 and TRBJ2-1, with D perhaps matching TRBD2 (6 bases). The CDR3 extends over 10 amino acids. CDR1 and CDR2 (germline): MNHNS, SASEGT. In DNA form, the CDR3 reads TGTGCCAGCAGTGAACAAGGGACTTCCTTC. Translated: CASSEQGTSF.

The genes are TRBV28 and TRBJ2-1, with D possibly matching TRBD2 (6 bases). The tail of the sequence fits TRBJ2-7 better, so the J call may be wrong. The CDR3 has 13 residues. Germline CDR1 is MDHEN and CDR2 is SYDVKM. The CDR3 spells CASGSMAAGEQYV. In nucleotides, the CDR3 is TGTGCCAGCGGTAGTATGGCGGCGGGGGAGCAGTACGTC.